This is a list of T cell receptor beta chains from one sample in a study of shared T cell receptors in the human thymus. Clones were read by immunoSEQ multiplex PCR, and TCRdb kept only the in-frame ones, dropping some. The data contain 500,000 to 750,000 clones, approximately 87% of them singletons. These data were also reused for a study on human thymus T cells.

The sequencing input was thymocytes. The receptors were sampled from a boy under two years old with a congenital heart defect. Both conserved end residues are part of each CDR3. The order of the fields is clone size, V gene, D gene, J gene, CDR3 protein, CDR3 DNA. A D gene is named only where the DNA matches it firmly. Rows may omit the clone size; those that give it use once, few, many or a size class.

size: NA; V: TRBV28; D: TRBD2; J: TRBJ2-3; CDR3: CASSSQPSTSGNCTDTQYF; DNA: TGTGCCAGCAGTTCCCAACCCTCGACTAGCGGGAACTGCACAGATACGCAGTATTTT
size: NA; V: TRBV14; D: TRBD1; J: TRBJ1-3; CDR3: CASSQGTGGASGNTIYF; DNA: TGTGCCAGCAGCCAGGGGACAGGTGGGGCCTCTGGAAACACCATATATTTT
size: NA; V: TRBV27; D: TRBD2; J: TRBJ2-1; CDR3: CASSSGLPNEQFF; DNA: TGTGCCAGCAGTTCGGGACTACCCAATGAGCAGTTCTTC
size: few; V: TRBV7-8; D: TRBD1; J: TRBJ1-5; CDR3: CASSLVPGQGASFQPQHF; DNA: TGTGCCAGCAGCTTAGTCCCGGGACAGGGGGCGAGTTTTCAGCCCCAGCATTTT
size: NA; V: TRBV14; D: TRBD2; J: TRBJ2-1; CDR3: CASSQTGTSGSFDEQFF; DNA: TGTGCCAGCAGCCAGACCGGGACTAGCGGGAGTTTCGATGAGCAGTTCTTC
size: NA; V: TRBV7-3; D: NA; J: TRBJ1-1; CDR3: CASSLGAGEDTEAFF; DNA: TGTGCCAGCAGCTTAGGGGCGGGGGAAGACACTGAAGCTTTCTTT
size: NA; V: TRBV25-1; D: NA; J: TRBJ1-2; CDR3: CASSDQQGPGYTF; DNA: TGTGCCAGCAGTGATCAACAGGGTCCCGGCTACACCTTC
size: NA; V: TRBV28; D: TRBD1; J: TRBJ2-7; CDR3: CASSLGTGLRLEQYF; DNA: TGTGCCAGCAGTTTGGGGACAGGACTACGTCTCGAGCAGTACTTC
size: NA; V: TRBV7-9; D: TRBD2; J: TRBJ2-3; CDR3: CASSPAGSDTQYF; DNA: TGTGCCAGCAGCCCAGCGGGATCAGATACGCAGTATTTT
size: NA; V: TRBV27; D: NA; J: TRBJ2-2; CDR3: CASSLSNGLNTGELFF; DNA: TGTGCCAGCAGTTTATCGAACGGGTTGAACACCGGGGAGCTGTTTTTT
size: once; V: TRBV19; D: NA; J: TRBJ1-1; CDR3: CASSRGVGGDTEAFF; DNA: TGTGCCAGTAGTAGAGGGGTAGGGGGGGACACTGAAGCTTTCTTT
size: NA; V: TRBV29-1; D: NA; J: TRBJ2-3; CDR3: CSVEPSSPISSTDTQYF; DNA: TGCAGCGTTGAACCTTCTTCTCCTATCTCTAGCACAGATACGCAGTATTTT
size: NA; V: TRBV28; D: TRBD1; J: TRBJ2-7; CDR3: CASSLSPDRTTDEQYF; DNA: TGTGCCAGCAGTTTAAGCCCGGACAGGACAACGGACGAGCAGTACTTC
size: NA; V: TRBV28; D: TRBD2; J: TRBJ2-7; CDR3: CASSLVSGRWGSYEQYF; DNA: TGTGCCAGCAGTTTGGTTAGCGGGAGATGGGGCTCCTACGAGCAGTACTTC
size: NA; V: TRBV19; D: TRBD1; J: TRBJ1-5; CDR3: CASRGDRTKNQPQHF; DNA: TGTGCCAGTAGGGGGGACAGGACGAAAAATCAGCCCCAGCATTTT
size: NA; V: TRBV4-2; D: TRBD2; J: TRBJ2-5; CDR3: CASSPNKVLAGLSRWETQYF; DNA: TGTGCCAGCAGCCCTAATAAGGTTCTAGCGGGGCTATCTAGGTGGGAGACCCAGTACTTC
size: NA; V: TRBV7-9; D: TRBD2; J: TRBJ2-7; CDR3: CASSLVGGGSSYEQYF; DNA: TGTGCCAGCAGCTTAGTCGGCGGGGGTAGCTCCTACGAGCAGTACTTC
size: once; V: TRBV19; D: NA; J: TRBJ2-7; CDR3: CASSIVGGSKAYEQYF; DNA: TGTGCCAGTAGTATAGTCGGAGGCTCCAAGGCCTACGAGCAGTACTTC
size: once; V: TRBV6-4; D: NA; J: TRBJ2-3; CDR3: CASSEDRRGSPDTQYF; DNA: TGTGCCAGCAGTGAAGATCGGAGAGGGAGCCCAGATACGCAGTATTTT
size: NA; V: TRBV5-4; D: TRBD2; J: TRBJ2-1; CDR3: CASSLGREGYNEQFF; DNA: TGTGCCAGCAGCTTGGGGCGGGAGGGCTACAATGAGCAGTTCTTC
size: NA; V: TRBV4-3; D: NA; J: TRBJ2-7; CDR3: CASAGGTLHYEQYF; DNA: TGCGCCAGCGCTGGCGGGACTCTTCACTACGAGCAGTACTTC
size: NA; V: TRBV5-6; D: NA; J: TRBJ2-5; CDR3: CASSQGETQYF; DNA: TGTGCCAGCAGCCAGGGGGAGACCCAGTACTTC
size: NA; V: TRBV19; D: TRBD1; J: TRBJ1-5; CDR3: CASHRQGGQPQHF; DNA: TGTGCCAGTCACAGACAGGGGGGCCAGCCCCAGCATTTT
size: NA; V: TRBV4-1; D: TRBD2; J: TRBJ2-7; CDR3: CASSQECKGGSSGSSYEQYF; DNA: TGCGCCAGCAGCCAAGAATGCAAGGGAGGTTCAAGCGGGAGCTCCTACGAGCAGTACTTC
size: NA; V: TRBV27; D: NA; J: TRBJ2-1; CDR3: CASSYFSTEAPPGEQFF; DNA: TGTGCCAGCAGTTACTTTTCAACCGAAGCCCCACCAGGTGAGCAGTTCTTC
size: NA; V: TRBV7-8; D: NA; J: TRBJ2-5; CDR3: CASTNGQVWEEGQYF; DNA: TGTGCCAGCACGAATGGGCAGGTTTGGGAGGAAGGCCAGTACTTC
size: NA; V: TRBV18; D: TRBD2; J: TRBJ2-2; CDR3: CASSPRSRRGGANTGELFF; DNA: TGTGCCAGCTCACCCCGGAGCCGACGGGGGGGAGCGAACACCGGGGAGCTGTTTTTT
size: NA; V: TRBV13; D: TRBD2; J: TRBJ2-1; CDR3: CASSQGLAVYNEQFF; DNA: TGTGCCAGCAGCCAGGGACTAGCGGTCTACAATGAGCAGTTCTTC